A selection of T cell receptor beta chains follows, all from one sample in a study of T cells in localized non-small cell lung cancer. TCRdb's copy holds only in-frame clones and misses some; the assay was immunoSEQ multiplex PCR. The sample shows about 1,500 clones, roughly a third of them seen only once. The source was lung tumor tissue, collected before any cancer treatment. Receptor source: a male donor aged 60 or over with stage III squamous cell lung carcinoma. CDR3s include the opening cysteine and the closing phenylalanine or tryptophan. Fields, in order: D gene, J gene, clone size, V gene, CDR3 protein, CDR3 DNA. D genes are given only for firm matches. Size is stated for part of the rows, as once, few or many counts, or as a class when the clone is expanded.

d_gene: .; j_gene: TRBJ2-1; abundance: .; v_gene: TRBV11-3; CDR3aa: CASSPAGTGLYNEQFF; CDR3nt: TGTGCCAGCAGCCCAGCCGGGACTGGGCTCTACAATGAGCAGTTCTTC
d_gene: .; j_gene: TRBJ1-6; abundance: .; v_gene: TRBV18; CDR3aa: CASSTKRVEVGSPLHF; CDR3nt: TGTGCCAGCTCCACCAAAAGGGTCGAAGTAGGCTCACCCCTCCACTTT
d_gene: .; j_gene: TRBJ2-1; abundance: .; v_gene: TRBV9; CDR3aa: CASSLGRGGYNEQFF; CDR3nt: TGTGCCAGCAGCCTCGGCAGGGGGGGCTACAATGAGCAGTTCTTC
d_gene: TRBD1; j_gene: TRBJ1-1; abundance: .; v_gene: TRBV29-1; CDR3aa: CSVRLTGGTEAFF; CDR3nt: TGCAGCGTGCGGCTCACAGGGGGCACTGAAGCTTTCTTT
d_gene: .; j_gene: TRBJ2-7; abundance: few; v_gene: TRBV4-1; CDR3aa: CASSRESEASYEQYF; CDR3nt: TGCGCCAGCAGCCGCGAGTCGGAGGCCTCCTACGAGCAGTACTTC
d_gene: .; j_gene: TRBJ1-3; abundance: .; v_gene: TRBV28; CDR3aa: CASSRDGSGNTIYF; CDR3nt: TGTGCCAGCAGTCGGGACGGCTCTGGAAACACCATATATTTT
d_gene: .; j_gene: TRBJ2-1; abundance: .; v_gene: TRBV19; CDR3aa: CATGGGTYNEQFF; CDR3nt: TGTGCCACCGGGGGTGGGACCTACAATGAGCAGTTCTTC
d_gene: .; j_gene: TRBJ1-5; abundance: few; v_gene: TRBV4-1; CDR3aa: CASSQDSSNQPQHF; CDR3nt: TGCGCCAGCAGCCAAGATTCTAGCAATCAGCCCCAGCATTTT
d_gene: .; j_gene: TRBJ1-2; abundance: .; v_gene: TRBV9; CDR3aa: CASSVGAGSAGGYTF; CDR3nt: TGTGCCAGCAGCGTAGGGGCAGGGTCTGCGGGAGGCTACACCTTC
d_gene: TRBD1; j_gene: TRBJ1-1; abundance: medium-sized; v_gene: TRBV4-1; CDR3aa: CASSQPGQGRSGTEAFF; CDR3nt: TGCGCCAGCAGCCAACCGGGACAGGGAAGGAGCGGCACTGAAGCTTTCTTT
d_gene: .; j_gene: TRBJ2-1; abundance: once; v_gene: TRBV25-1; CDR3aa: CASSAPAWKNFLGEQFF; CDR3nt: TGTGCCAGCAGTGCCCCCGCCTGGAAGAATTTTTTGGGTGAGCAGTTCTTC
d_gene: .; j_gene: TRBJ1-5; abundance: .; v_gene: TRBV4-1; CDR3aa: CASSQADRQPQHF; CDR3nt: TGCGCCAGCAGCCAAGCCGATCGTCAGCCCCAGCATTTT
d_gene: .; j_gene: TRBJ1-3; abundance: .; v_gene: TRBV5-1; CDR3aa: CASRPHYSSENTIYF; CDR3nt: TGCGCCAGCAGACCCCATTATAGCTCTGAAAACACCATATATTTT
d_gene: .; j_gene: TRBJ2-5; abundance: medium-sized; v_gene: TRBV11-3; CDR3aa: CASSLDSGVETQYF; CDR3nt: TGTGCCAGCAGCTTGGACTCGGGCGTGGAGACCCAGTACTTC
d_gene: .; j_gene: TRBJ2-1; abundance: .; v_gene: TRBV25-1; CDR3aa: CASSGGLVTVNYNEQFF; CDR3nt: TGTGCCAGCAGTGGGGGGCTGGTTACCGTTAACTACAATGAGCAGTTCTTC
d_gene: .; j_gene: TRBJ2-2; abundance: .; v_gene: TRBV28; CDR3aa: CASRPPLRYTGELFF; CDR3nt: TGTGCCAGCAGGCCACCTTTGCGGTACACCGGGGAGCTGTTTTTT
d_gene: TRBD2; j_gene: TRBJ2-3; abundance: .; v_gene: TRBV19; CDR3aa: CASSIGAGVDTQYF; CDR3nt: TGTGCCAGTAGTATAGGAGCGGGGGTGGATACGCAGTATTTT
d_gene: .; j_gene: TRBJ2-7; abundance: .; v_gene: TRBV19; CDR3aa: CASSMSTGNDEQYF; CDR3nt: TGTGCCAGTAGTATGAGTACAGGGAATGACGAGCAGTACTTC
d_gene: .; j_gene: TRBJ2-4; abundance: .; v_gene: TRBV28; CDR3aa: CASGRVRGAKNIQYF; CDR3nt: TGTGCCAGCGGGAGGGTAAGGGGGGCCAAAAACATTCAGTACTTC
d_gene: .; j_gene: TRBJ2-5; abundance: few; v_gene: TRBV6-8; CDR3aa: CASSFTGQKTQYF; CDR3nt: TGTGCCAGCAGTTTCACGGGACAAAAGACCCAGTACTTC
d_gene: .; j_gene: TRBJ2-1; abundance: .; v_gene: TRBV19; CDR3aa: CASSPGTLPLEGEQFF; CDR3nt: TGTGCCAGTAGTCCCGGGACTCTTCCCCTGGAGGGTGAGCAGTTCTTC
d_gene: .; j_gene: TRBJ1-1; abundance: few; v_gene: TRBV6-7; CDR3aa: CASSYYTEAFF; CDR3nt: TGTGCCAGCAGTTACTACACTGAAGCTTTCTTT
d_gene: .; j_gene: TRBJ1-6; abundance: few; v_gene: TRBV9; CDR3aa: CASSAREYNSPLHF; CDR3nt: TGTGCCAGCAGCGCCCGGGAGTATAATTCACCCCTCCACTTT
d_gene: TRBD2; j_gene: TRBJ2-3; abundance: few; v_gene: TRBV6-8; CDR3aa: CAIRGGSEDTQYF; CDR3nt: TGTGCCATCCGCGGGGGTAGTGAAGATACGCAGTATTTT
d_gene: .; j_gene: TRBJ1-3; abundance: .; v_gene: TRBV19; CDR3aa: CASSTTRNTIYF; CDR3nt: TGTGCCAGTAGTACGACAAGAAACACCATATATTTT
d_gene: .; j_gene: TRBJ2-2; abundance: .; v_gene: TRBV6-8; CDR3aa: CASSPEGAGELFF; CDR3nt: TGTGCCAGCAGCCCGGAGGGGGCCGGGGAGCTGTTTTTT
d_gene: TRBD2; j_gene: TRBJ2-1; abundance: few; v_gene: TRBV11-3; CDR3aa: CASSWGLAGKNEQFF; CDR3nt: TGTGCCAGCAGCTGGGGACTAGCGGGGAAAAATGAGCAGTTCTTC
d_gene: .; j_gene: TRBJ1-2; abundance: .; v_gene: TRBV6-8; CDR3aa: CASSTGLQGYTF; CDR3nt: TGTGCCAGCAGTACAGGACTTCAAGGCTACACCTTC
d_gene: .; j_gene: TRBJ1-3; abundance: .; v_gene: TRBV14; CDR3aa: CASSQGSGNTIYF; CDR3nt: TGTGCCAGCAGCCAAGGGTCTGGAAACACCATATATTTT
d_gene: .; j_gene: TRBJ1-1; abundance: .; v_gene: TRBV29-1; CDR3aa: CSVQGGTNTEAFF; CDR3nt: TGCAGCGTGCAGGGTGGAACGAACACTGAAGCTTTCTTT
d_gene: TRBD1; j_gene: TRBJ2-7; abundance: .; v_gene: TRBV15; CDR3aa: CATSRDFGTANSYEQYF; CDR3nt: TGTGCCACCAGCAGAGATTTTGGGACAGCAAATTCCTACGAGCAGTACTTC
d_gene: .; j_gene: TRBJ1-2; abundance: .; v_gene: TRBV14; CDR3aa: CASSQAGVHGYTF; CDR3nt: TGTGCCAGCAGCCAAGCCGGGGTCCATGGCTACACCTTC
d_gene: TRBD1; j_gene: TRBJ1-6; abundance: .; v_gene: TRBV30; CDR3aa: CAGQTGDNSPLHF; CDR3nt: TGTGCCGGCCAGACAGGGGATAATTCACCCCTCCACTTT
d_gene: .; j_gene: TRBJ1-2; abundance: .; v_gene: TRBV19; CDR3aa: CAGLDINYGYTF; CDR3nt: TGTGCCGGACTGGACATTAACTATGGCTACACCTTC
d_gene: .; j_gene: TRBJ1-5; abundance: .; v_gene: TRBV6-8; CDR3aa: CASRLELQNQPQHF; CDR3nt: TGTGCCAGCAGACTGGAGCTACAGAATCAGCCCCAGCATTTT
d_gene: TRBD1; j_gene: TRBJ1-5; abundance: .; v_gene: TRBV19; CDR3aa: CASSPNRGYHQPQHF; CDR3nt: TGTGCCAGTAGTCCAAACAGGGGTTATCATCAGCCCCAGCATTTT
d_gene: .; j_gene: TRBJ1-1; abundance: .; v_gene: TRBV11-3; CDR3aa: CASSSGRGGRNTEAFF; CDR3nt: TGTGCCAGCAGCTCCGGCCGGGGGGGCCGGAACACTGAAGCTTTCTTT
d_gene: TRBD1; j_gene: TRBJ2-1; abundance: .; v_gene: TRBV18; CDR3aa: CASSPGDRALDEQFF; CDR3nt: TGTGCCAGCTCACCAGGGGACAGGGCTCTCGATGAGCAGTTCTTC
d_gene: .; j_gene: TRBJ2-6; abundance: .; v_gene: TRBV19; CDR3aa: CASSIGAGSGANVLTF; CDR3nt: TGTGCCAGTAGTATAGGGGCAGGGTCCGGGGCCAACGTCCTGACTTTC
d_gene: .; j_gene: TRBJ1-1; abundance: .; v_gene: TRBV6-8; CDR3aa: CASSYRRGLGEAFF; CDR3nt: TGTGCCAGCAGTTACCGACGGGGGCTAGGTGAAGCTTTCTTT
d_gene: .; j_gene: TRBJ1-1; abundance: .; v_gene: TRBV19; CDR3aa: CASIRLGANTEAFF; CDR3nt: TGTGCCAGTATTCGTTTGGGGGCGAACACTGAAGCTTTCTTT
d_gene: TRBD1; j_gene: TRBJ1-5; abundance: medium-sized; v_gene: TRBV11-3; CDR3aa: CASSLGAGGGQPQHF; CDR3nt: TGTGCCAGCAGCCTTGGGGCAGGGGGAGGTCAGCCCCAGCATTTT
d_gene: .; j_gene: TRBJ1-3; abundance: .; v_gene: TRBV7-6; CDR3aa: CASSPAGGVTGNTIYF; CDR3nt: TGTGCCAGCAGCCCAGCCGGCGGGGTGACAGGAAACACCATATATTTT
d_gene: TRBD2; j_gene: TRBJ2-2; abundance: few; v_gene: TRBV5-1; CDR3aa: CASSLIAGSNTGELFF; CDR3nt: TGCGCCAGCAGCTTGATAGCGGGTTCGAACACCGGGGAGCTGTTTTTT
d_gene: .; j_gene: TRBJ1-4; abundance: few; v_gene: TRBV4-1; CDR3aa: CASSVGLTEKLFF; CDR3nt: TGCGCCAGCAGCGTCGGCCTGACGGAAAAACTGTTTTTT
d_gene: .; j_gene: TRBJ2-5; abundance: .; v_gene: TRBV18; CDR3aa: CASSPYGQETQYF; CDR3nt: TGTGCCAGCTCACCTTACGGACAAGAGACCCAGTACTTC
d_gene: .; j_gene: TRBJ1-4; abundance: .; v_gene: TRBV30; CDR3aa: CAWTGDSEKLFF; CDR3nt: TGTGCCTGGACAGGGGATTCTGAAAAACTGTTTTTT
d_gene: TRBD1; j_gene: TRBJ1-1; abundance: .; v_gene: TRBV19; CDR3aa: CASRPPRDRATEAFF; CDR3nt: TGTGCCAGTAGACCCCCCCGGGACAGGGCCACTGAAGCTTTCTTT
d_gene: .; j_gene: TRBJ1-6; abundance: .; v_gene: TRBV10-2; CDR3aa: CASSERSDSPLHF; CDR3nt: TGCGCCAGCAGTGAGAGGAGCGATTCACCCCTCCACTTT
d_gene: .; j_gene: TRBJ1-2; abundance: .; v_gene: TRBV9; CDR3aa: CASSVAADSYGYTF; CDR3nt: TGTGCTAGCAGCGTAGCTGCAGATTCCTATGGCTACACCTTC
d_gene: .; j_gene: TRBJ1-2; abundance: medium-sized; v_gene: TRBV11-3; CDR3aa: CASSPPNRANYGYTF; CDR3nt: TGTGCCAGCAGCCCCCCGAACAGGGCCAACTATGGCTACACCTTC
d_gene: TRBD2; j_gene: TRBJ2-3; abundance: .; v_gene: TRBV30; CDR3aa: CAWSISAGIGDTQYF; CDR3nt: TGTGCCTGGAGTATATCAGCGGGGATTGGAGATACGCAGTATTTT
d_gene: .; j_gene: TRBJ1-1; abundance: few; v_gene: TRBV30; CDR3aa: CAWSVQPNTEAFF; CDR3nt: TGTGCCTGGAGTGTTCAGCCTAACACTGAAGCTTTCTTT